The clone carrying this T cell receptor beta chain was observed at least ten times. The antigen is unknown. Amplification of the TCR beta CDR3 regions used RNA transcripts (as template). The library came from an HTBI-primed first-round RT-PCR and a second-round multiplex PCR. TCRdb reprocessed the multiplex PCR reads via MiXCR and lists one record per CDR3 protein. The data contain a few hundred thousand distinct CDR3 sequences, around a fifth of them singletons. The sample belongs to a study of Graves' ophthalmopathy and Graves' hyperthyroidism. The study, taken as a whole, reports: The blood repertoire also included most expanded thyroid clonotypes above 0.001 frequency.

There are 16 residues in the CDR3. V dropped 0 bases and J dropped 0 bases, with 9 bases sitting between them. Germline V gives CDR1 LNHNV, CDR2 YYDKDF (reference sequence). Input material: peripheral blood. This TCR was sampled from a woman aged 45 to 65 with Graves' ophthalmopathy. This chain joins TRBV15 and TRBJ1-3; D not certain. Written as DNA, the CDR3 is TGTGCCACCAGCAGAGATCGAGGCCTCTCTGGAAACACCATATATTTT. Translating gives CATSRDRGLSGNTIYF.